A selection of T cell receptor beta chains follows, all from one sample in a study of multiple sclerosis patients with progressive multifocal leukoencephalopathy. Produced via immunoSEQ multiplex PCR; TCRdb's table is partial and in-frame only. The sample has under 35,000 clones; over 90% are singletons. The specimen sequenced was PBMCs. Receptor source: a man aged 25-40 years with multiple sclerosis. Each CDR3 is given with its conserved first and last residue. A D gene is named only where the DNA matches it firmly. Clone size is given for some rows only: seen once, a few or many times, or a class if the clone is expanded.

D	V	size	J	DNA	CDR3
TRBD1	TRBV18	NA	TRBJ2-3	TGTGCCAGCTCACCACAGGGGGCTAGCACAGATACGCAGTATTTT	CASSPQGASTDTQYF
NA	TRBV2	once	TRBJ2-3	TGTGCCAGCAGTGCTGCTAGCACAGATACGCAGTATTTT	CASSAASTDTQYF
NA	TRBV7-2	NA	TRBJ2-5	TGTGCCAGCAAACAGGGCCAAGAGACCCAGTACTTC	CASKQGQETQYF
NA	TRBV11-2	NA	TRBJ2-3	TGTGCCAGCAGCTTAGTAGGGCCCTCTAGCACAGATACGCAGTATTTT	CASSLVGPSSTDTQYF
NA	TRBV5-5	NA	TRBJ1-5	TGTGCCAGCAGCTTGGCGAGGGGTCAGCCCCAGCATTTT	CASSLARGQPQHF
NA	TRBV4-3	NA	TRBJ1-1	TGCGCCAGCAGCCAAGCCTGGGAAGGGGCGAACACTGAAGCTTTCTTT	CASSQAWEGANTEAFF
NA	TRBV10-2	NA	TRBJ2-2	TGCGCCAGCAGTGTAGGGTCTTCCGGGGAGCTGTTTTTT	CASSVGSSGELFF
NA	TRBV21-1	NA	TRBJ1-5	TGTGCCAGCAGCAAAAGGAGGGCAGCAAGTCAGCCCCAGCATTTT	CASSKRRAASQPQHF
TRBD1	TRBV7-3	NA	TRBJ2-5	TGTGCCAGCAGCGCGACAGGGGGCTGGGAGACCCAGTACTTC	CASSATGGWETQYF
NA	TRBV19	NA	TRBJ1-1	TGTGCCAGTAGTATAATCCCCGAGCGGGGAGCTTTCTTT	CASSIIPERGAFF
NA	TRBV30	NA	TRBJ1-2	TGTGCCTGGAGTCCCCTCGGGGGGCCGGTTGGCTACACCTTC	CAWSPLGGPVGYTF
NA	TRBV9	NA	TRBJ2-3	TGTGCCAGCAGCCGGAGGGCCGGGGCAGATACGCAGTATTTT	CASSRRAGADTQYF
NA	TRBV5-8	NA	TRBJ1-6	TGTGCCAGCAGCTTGTCCGGGCACAATTCACCCCTCCACTTT	CASSLSGHNSPLHF
NA	TRBV2	NA	TRBJ2-1	TGTGCCAGCAGAACCACAAACGACCCAAACAATGAGCAGTTCTTC	CASRTTNDPNNEQFF
NA	TRBV5-6	once	TRBJ1-2	TGTGCCAGCAGCTTAGCTAACTATGGCTACACCTTC	CASSLANYGYTF
NA	TRBV6-6	NA	TRBJ1-4	TGTGCCAGCAGTTACTCCTATGAAAAACTGTTTTTT	CASSYSYEKLFF
NA	TRBV4-3	NA	TRBJ2-6	TGCGCCAGCAGCCAAGAAGGGAGAAGGCAGCGGGGGGCCAACGTCCTGACTTTC	CASSQEGRRQRGANVLTF
TRBD2	TRBV11-2	NA	TRBJ2-1	TGTGCCATCCACCCTTTAGCGGGCCCTGAGCAGTTCTTC	CAIHPLAGPEQFF
NA	TRBV7-9	NA	TRBJ1-4	TGTGCCAGCAGCTTAGCGGTTCGATTGAGTGAAAAACTGTTTTTT	CASSLAVRLSEKLFF
NA	TRBV18	NA	TRBJ1-3	TGTGCCAGCTCACCATACCGGGAGGGAAACACCATATATTTT	CASSPYREGNTIYF
TRBD1	TRBV7-6	NA	TRBJ2-3	TGTGCCAGCAGCTCCTGGGGACAGAGCACAGATACGCAGTATTTT	CASSSWGQSTDTQYF
TRBD2	TRBV2	NA	TRBJ2-1	TGTGCCAGCAGTGCCGGGGGGGGCTATTCTCTGGGTGAGCAGTTCTTC	CASSAGGGYSLGEQFF
TRBD2	TRBV9	NA	TRBJ2-7	TGTGCCAGCAGCGGAGGACTAGCGGGAGCCTTGAGGGAGCAGTACTTC	CASSGGLAGALREQYF
NA	TRBV5-1	NA	TRBJ2-1	TGCGCCAGCCACCCCGTGGGGGGGCCCTACAATGAGCAGTTCTTC	CASHPVGGPYNEQFF
NA	TRBV2	NA	TRBJ1-5	TGTGCCAGCAGCTTCAGGGTTCAGCCCCAGCATTTT	CASSFRVQPQHF
NA	TRBV4-3	NA	TRBJ1-3	TGCGCCAGCAGCCAAGTGTCGGGGTCTGGAAACACCATATATTTT	CASSQVSGSGNTIYF
NA	TRBV7-8	NA	TRBJ2-2	TGTGCCAGCTCGGGACTCTCGAACACCGGGGAGCTGTTTTTT	CASSGLSNTGELFF
NA	TRBV21-1	NA	TRBJ2-3	TGTGCCAGCATCGAAATGCCCTACCAGGGGGCAAAAGAGTATTTT	CASIEMPYQGAKEYF
NA	TRBV6-6	NA	TRBJ1-2	TGTGCCAGCAGCAACACGGGGCGAGAGGGCTACACCTTC	CASSNTGREGYTF
NA	TRBV6-5	NA	TRBJ2-6	TGTGCCAGCAGTTACTCCAGCTCTGGGGCCAACGTCCTGACTTTC	CASSYSSSGANVLTF
TRBD1	TRBV7-6	NA	TRBJ2-7	TGTGCCAGCAGCTTGGCAGGGGGAAACGAGCAGTACTTC	CASSLAGGNEQYF
NA	TRBV7-3	NA	TRBJ2-2	TGTGCCAGCAGCTTAGAGGCGGTCACCGGGGAGCTGTTTTTT	CASSLEAVTGELFF
NA	TRBV14	NA	TRBJ2-4	TGTGCCAGCAGCCACTGGGAAGCCAAAAACATTCAGTACTTC	CASSHWEAKNIQYF
NA	TRBV4-3	NA	TRBJ2-1	TGCGCCAGCAGCCAAGATATTGGGCTAGCTCTCAGCTCCTACAATGAGCAGTTCTTC	CASSQDIGLALSSYNEQFF
TRBD1	TRBV7-2	once	TRBJ1-4	TGTGCCAGCAGCTTGTGGACAGGGGGCTATAGAACTAATGAAAAACTGTTTTTT	CASSLWTGGYRTNEKLFF
NA	TRBV29-1	NA	TRBJ2-3	TGCAGCGTTGAAGAGCAGTTGTCGACGCAGTATTTT	CSVEEQLSTQYF
TRBD2	TRBV2	NA	TRBJ2-7	TGTGCCAGCAGGAGCAGCGGGGGAGTGGAGCAGTACTTC	CASRSSGGVEQYF
TRBD1	TRBV19	NA	TRBJ2-7	TGTGCCAGCCGGGACAGGGGAACCTACGAGCAGTACTTC	CASRDRGTYEQYF
NA	TRBV2	NA	TRBJ2-5	TGTGCCAGCAGCACTGAGGGTATGGTCCAAGAGACCCAGTACTTC	CASSTEGMVQETQYF
TRBD1	TRBV6-1	NA	TRBJ2-1	TGTGCCAGCTCCGACAGGGGACCCTACAATGAGCAGTTCTTC	CASSDRGPYNEQFF
TRBD1	TRBV5-4	NA	TRBJ1-6	TGTGCCAGCAGCAGCGGGACAGGGGAAAGAAATTCACCCCTCCACTTT	CASSSGTGERNSPLHF
NA	TRBV7-2	NA	TRBJ2-2	TGTGCCAGCAGCTTAATGGGCACCGGGGAGCTGTTTTTT	CASSLMGTGELFF
TRBD1	TRBV11-2	NA	TRBJ2-3	TGTGCCAGCAGCTTAGGTGGGACAGGGACAGATACGCAGTATTTT	CASSLGGTGTDTQYF
TRBD1	TRBV27	NA	TRBJ1-1	TGTGCCAGCAGTACTCTGACAGGGGTGAACACTGAAGCTTTCTTT	CASSTLTGVNTEAFF
TRBD2	TRBV4-3	few	TRBJ2-2	TGCGCCAGCAGCCAAGACGGGGGGTCCGGGGAGCTGTTTTTT	CASSQDGGSGELFF
TRBD1	TRBV4-2	NA	TRBJ2-7	TGTGCCAGCAGCCCTACAGGGGTTGAGCAGTACTTC	CASSPTGVEQYF
NA	TRBV4-2	NA	TRBJ1-4	TGTGCCAGCAGCCCGGGGGCGCGGGTTGAAAAACTGTTTTTT	CASSPGARVEKLFF
NA	TRBV11-3	once	TRBJ1-1	TGTGCCAGCAGCTTAGCCTTGACAGTGAACACTGAAGCTTTCTTT	CASSLALTVNTEAFF
NA	TRBV19	NA	TRBJ1-5	TGTGCCAGTACCATGGGGGCTCAGCCCCAGCATTTT	CASTMGAQPQHF
NA	TRBV30	NA	TRBJ1-1	TGTGCCTGGAGTGTAAGGCGCCAAGGGCAGGGGTTGAACACTGAAGCTTTCTTT	CAWSVRRQGQGLNTEAFF
NA	TRBV19	NA	TRBJ2-1	TGTGCCAGTAGTGGAGGGAGCGCAAGCTCCTACAATGAGCAGTTCTTC	CASSGGSASSYNEQFF